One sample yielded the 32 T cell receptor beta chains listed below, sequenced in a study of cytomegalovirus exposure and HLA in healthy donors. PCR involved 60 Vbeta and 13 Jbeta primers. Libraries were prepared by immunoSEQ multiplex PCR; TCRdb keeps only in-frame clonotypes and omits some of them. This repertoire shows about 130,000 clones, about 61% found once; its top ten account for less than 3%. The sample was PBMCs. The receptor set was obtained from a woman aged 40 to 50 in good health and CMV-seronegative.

CDR3 amino acids: CASRENRAGGNTIYF. In DNA, the CDR3 is TGTGCCAGCAGGGAGAACAGGGCTGGAGGAAACACCATATATTTT. The chain carries TRBV14 and TRBJ1-3; a possible D gene is TRBD1 (6 bases). The CDR3 spans 15 residues. V dropped 6 bases and J dropped 4 bases, with 16 bases sitting between them. Germline values: CDR1 SGHDN, CDR2 FVKESK.

CDR3 sequence (DNA): TGCGCCAGCAGTCTCCCGGGTGGGCCCCAGCATTTT. Encoded protein: CASSLPGGPQHF. The chain has TRBV10-1 and TRBJ1-5; D call uncertain. Germline CDR1 is WNHNN and CDR2 is SYGVQD (reference sequence). The CDR3 length is 12 residues. Trimming removed 5 bases at V and 9 bases at J, with 11 bases between.

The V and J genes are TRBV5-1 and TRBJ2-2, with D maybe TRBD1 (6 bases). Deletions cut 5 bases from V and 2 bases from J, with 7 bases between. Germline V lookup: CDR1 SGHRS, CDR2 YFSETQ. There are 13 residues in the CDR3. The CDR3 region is CASRQGNTGELFF. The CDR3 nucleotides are TGCGCCAGCAGACAGGGAAACACCGGGGAGCTGTTTTTT. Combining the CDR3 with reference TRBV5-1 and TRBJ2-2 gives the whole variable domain KAGVTQTPRYLIKTRGQQVTLSCSPISGHRSVSWYQQTPGQGLQFLFEYFSETQRNKGNFPGRFSGRQFSNSRSEMNVSTLELGDSALYLCASRQGNTGELFFGEGSRLTVL.

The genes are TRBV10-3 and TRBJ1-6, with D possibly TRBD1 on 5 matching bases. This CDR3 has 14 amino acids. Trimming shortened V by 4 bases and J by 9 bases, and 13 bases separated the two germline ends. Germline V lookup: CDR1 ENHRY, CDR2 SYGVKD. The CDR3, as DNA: TGTGCCATCAGTGTGGGGCAGGGCGGTTCACCCCTCCACTTT. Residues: CAISVGQGGSPLHF.

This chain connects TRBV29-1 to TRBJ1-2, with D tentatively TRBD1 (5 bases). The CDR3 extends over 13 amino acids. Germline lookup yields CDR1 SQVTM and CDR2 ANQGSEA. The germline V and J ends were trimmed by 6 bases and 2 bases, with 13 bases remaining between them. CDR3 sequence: CSVSRQGNYGYTF. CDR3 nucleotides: TGCAGCGTGAGCCGGCAGGGAAACTATGGCTACACCTTC.

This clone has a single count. CDR3 loop: CASSSVFRNTIYF. The CDR3 nucleotides are TGTGCCAGCAGCTCCGTGTTTCGAAACACCATATATTTT. The chain links TRBV7-9 to TRBJ1-3, with D unresolved. Germline V gene lookup returns CDR1 SEHNR and CDR2 FQNEAQ (reference sequence). V gave up 4 bases and J gave up 5 bases, with 9 bases separating them. This CDR3 contains 13 residues.

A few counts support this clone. The CDR3 protein is CASRSSGGALHEQYF. CDR3 in DNA: TGTGCCAGCAGGTCTAGCGGGGGAGCCCTCCACGAGCAGTACTTC. The V and J genes are TRBV6-5 and TRBJ2-7, with TRBD2 matching over 10 bases. Germline CDR1 reads MNHEY; CDR2 reads SVGAGI. There are 15 residues in the CDR3. V lost 6 bases to trimming and J lost 5 bases; unmatched junction nucleotides: 10.

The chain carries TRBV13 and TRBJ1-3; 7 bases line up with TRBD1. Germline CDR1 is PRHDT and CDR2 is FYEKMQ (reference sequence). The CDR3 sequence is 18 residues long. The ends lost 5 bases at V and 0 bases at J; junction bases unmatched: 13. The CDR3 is CASSPPQGRGLSGNTIYF. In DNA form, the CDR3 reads TGTGCCAGCAGCCCACCACAGGGAAGGGGGCTCTCTGGAAACACCATATATTTT.

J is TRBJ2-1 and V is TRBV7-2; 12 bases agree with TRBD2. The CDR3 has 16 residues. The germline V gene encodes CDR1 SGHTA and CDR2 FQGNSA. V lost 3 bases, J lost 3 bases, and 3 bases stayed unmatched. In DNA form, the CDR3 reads TGTGCCAGCAGCTTCTCTAGCGGGGGGGGCTACAATGAGCAGTTCTTC. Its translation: CASSFSSGGGYNEQFF.

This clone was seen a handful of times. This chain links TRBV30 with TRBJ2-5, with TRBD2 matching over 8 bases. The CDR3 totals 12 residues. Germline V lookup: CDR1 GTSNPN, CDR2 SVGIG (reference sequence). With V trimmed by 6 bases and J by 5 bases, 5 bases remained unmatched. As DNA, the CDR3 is TGTGCCTGTTACAGCGGGGGTGAGACCCAGTACTTC. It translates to CACYSGGETQYF. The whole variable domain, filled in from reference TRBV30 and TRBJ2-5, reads SQTIHQWPATLVQPVGSPLSLECTVEGTSNPNLYWYRQAAGRGLQLLFYSVGIGQISSEVPQNLSASRPQDRQFILSSKKLLLSDSGFYLCACYSGGETQYFGPGTRLLVL.

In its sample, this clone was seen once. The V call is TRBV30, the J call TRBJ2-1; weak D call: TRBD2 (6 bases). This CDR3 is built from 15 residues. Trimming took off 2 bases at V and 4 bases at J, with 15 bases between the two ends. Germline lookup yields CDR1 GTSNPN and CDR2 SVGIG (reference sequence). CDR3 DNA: TGTGCCTGGAGTTTTGGGGCGGGGTTATACAATGAGCAGTTCTTC. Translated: CAWSFGAGLYNEQFF.

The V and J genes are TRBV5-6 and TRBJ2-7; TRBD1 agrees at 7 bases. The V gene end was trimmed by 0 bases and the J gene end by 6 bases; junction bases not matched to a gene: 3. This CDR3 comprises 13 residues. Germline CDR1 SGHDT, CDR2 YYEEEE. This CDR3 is CASSLDRGGEQYF. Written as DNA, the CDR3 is TGTGCCAGCAGCTTGGACAGGGGCGGCGAGCAGTACTTC. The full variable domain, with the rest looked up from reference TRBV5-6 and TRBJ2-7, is DAGVTQSPTHLIKTRGQQVTLRCSPKSGHDTVSWYQQALGQGPQFIFQYYEEEERQRGNFPDRFSGHQFPNYSSELNVNALLLGDSALYLCASSLDRGGEQYFGPGTRLTVT.

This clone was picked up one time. CDR3 nucleotide sequence: TGTGCCAGCAGCCCGAGGTTGAGTACGGACTATGGCTACACCTTC. Its protein product is CASSPRLSTDYGYTF. The rearrangement uses TRBV7-2 and TRBJ1-2, with no clear D. The CDR3 loop spans 15 amino acids. Trimming removed 5 bases from V and 3 bases from J, with 16 bases in between. Germline V gene data show CDR1 as SGHTA and CDR2 as FQGNSA.

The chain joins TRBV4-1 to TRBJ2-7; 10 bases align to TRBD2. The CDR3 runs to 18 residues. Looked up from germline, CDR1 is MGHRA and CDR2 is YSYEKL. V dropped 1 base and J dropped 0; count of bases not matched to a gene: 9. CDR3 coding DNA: TGCGCCAGCAGCCAAGTTGTAGCGGGGGGCACCCTCTCCTACGAGCAGTACTTC. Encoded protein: CASSQVVAGGTLSYEQYF.

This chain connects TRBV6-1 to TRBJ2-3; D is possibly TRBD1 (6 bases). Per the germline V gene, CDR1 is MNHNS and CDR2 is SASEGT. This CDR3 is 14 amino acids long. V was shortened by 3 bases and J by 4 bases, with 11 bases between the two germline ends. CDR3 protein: CASSERQGSDTQYF. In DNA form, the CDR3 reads TGTGCCAGCAGTGAGAGGCAGGGGTCAGATACGCAGTATTTT.

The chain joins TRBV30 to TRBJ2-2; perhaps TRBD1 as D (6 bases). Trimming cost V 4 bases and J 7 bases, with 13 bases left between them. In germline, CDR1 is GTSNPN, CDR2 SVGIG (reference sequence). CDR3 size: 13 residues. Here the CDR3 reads CAWNRERIGELFF. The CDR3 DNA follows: TGTGCCTGGAACAGGGAAAGGATCGGGGAGCTGTTTTTT. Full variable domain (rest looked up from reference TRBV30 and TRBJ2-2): SQTIHQWPATLVQPVGSPLSLECTVEGTSNPNLYWYRQAAGRGLQLLFYSVGIGQISSEVPQNLSASRPQDRQFILSSKKLLLSDSGFYLCAWNRERIGELFFGEGSRLTVL.

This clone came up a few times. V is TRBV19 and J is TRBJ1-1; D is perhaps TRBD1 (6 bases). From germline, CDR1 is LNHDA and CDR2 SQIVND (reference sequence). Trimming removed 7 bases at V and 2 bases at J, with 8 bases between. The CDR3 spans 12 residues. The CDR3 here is CASTRGNTEAFF. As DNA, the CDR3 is TGTGCCAGTACCAGGGGAAACACTGAAGCTTTCTTT.

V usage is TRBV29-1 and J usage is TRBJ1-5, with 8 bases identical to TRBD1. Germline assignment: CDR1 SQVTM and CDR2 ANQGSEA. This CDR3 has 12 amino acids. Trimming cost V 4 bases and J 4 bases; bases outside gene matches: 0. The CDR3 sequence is CSVGQGNQPQHF. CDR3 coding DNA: TGCAGCGTTGGACAGGGGAATCAGCCCCAGCATTTT.

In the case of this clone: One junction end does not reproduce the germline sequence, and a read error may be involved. CDR3 bases: TGTGCCAGCAGTCCGACTAGCGGGGGGGCCAAGAACATTCAGTACTTC. Protein: CASSPTSGGAKNIQYF. The genes are TRBV28 and TRBJ2-4; 14 nucleotides line up with TRBD2. In germline, CDR1 is MDHEN, CDR2 SYDVKM. There are 16 residues in the CDR3.

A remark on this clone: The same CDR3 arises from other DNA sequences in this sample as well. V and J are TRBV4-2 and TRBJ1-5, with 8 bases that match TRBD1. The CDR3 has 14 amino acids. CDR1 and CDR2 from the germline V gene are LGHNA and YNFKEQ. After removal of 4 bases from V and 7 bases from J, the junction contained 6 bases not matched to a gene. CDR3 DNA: TGTGCCAGCAGCCTCGGACAGGGCTCGCAGCCCCAGCATTTT. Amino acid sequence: CASSLGQGSQPQHF.

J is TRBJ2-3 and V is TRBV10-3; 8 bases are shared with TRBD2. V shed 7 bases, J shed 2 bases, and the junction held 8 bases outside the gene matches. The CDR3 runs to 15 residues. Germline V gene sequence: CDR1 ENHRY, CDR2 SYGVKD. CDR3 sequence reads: CAINARGGSTDTQYF. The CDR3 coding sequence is TGTGCCATCAACGCGCGCGGGGGGTCCACAGATACGCAGTATTTT.

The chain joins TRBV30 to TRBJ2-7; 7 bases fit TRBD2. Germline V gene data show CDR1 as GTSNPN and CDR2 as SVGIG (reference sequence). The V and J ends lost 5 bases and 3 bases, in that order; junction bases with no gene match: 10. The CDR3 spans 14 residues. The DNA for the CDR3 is TGTGCCTGGGGCAGCTGGGGGGGGAACTACGAGCAGTACTTC. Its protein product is CAWGSWGGNYEQYF.

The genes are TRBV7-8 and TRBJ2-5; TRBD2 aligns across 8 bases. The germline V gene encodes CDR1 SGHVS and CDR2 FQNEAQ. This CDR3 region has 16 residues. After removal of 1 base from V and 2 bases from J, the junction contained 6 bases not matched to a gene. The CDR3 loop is CASSLGLAGGQETQYF. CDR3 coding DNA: TGTGCCAGCAGCTTAGGCCTGGCGGGGGGACAAGAGACCCAGTACTTC. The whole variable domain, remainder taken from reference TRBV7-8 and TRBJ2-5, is GAGVSQSPRYKVAKRGQDVALRCDPISGHVSLFWYQQALGQGPEFLTYFQNEAQLDKSGLPSDRFFAERPEGSVSTLKIQRTQQEDSAVYLCASSLGLAGGQETQYFGPGTRLLVL.

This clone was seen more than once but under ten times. CDR3 bases: TGTGCCAGCAGCGTGGGCGACAGGGGCAATCAGCCCCAGCATTTT. Amino acid sequence: CASSVGDRGNQPQHF. The chain combines TRBV9 with TRBJ1-5; 7 bases line up with TRBD1. This CDR3 comprises 15 residues. Germline V gives CDR1 SGDLS, CDR2 YYNGEE. V gave up 2 bases and J gave up 2 bases; unmatched junction bases: 4.

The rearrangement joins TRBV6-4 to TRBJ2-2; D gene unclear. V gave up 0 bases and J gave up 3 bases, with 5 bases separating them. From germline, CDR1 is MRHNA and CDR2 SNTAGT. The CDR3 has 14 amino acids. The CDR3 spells CASSDSPDTGELFF. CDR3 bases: TGTGCCAGCAGTGACTCGCCAGACACCGGGGAGCTGTTTTTT.

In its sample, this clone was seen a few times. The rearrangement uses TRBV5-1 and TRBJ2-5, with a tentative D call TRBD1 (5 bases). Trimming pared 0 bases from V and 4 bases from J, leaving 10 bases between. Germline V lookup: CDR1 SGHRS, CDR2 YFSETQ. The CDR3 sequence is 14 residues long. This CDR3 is CASSLGSQGETQYF. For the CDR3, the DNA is TGCGCCAGCAGCTTGGGATCGCAGGGAGAGACCCAGTACTTC.

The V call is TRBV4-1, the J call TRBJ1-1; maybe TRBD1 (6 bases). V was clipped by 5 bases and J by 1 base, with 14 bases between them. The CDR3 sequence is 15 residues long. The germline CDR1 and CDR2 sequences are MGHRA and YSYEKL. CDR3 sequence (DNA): TGCGCCAGCAGCTCTCGACAGGAAAGGAACACTGAAGCTTTCTTT. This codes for CASSSRQERNTEAFF.

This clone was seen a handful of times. The CDR3 nucleotides read TGTGCCAGCAGTGAACAGGGACAGGACTCTTATAACTATGGCTACACCTTC. Amino acid sequence: CASSEQGQDSYNYGYTF. The chain links TRBV6-1 to TRBJ1-2; TRBD1 aligns across 8 bases. Germline V gene data show CDR1 as MNHNS and CDR2 as SASEGT. The CDR3 runs to 17 residues. V shed 2 bases and J 1 base; nucleotides not matched to a gene: 9.

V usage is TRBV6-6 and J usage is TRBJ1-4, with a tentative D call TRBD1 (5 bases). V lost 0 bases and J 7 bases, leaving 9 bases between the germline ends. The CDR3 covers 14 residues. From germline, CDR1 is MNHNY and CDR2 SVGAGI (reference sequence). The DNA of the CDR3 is TGTGCCAGCAGTTACTCCGGACAATCTGAAAAACTGTTTTTT. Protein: CASSYSGQSEKLFF.

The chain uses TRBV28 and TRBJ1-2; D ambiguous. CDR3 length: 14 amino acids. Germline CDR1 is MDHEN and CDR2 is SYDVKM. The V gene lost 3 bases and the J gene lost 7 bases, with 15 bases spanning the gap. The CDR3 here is CASSFLGGSGGYTF. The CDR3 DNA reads TGTGCCAGCAGTTTCCTGGGCGGGAGCGGTGGCTACACCTTC.

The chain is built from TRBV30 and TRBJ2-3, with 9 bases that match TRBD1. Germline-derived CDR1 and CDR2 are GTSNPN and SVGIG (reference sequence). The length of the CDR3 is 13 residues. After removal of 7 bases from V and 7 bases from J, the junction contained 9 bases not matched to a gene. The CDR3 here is CAFYRGRTNTQYF. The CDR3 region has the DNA TGTGCCTTCTACAGGGGGCGGACTAATACGCAGTATTTT. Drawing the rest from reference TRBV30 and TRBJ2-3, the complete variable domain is SQTIHQWPATLVQPVGSPLSLECTVEGTSNPNLYWYRQAAGRGLQLLFYSVGIGQISSEVPQNLSASRPQDRQFILSSKKLLLSDSGFYLCAFYRGRTNTQYFGPGTRLTVL.

CDR3 residues: CASSSDRGRIEKLFF. The CDR3 coding sequence is TGTGCCAGCAGCTCTGATCGGGGGAGGATTGAAAAACTGTTTTTT. The chain employs TRBV5-5 and TRBJ1-4; D is perhaps TRBD1 (5 bases). Per the germline V gene, CDR1 is SGHKS and CDR2 is YYEKEE (reference sequence). The CDR3 runs to 15 residues. Trimming left V 3 bases short and J 7 bases short, with 16 bases between.